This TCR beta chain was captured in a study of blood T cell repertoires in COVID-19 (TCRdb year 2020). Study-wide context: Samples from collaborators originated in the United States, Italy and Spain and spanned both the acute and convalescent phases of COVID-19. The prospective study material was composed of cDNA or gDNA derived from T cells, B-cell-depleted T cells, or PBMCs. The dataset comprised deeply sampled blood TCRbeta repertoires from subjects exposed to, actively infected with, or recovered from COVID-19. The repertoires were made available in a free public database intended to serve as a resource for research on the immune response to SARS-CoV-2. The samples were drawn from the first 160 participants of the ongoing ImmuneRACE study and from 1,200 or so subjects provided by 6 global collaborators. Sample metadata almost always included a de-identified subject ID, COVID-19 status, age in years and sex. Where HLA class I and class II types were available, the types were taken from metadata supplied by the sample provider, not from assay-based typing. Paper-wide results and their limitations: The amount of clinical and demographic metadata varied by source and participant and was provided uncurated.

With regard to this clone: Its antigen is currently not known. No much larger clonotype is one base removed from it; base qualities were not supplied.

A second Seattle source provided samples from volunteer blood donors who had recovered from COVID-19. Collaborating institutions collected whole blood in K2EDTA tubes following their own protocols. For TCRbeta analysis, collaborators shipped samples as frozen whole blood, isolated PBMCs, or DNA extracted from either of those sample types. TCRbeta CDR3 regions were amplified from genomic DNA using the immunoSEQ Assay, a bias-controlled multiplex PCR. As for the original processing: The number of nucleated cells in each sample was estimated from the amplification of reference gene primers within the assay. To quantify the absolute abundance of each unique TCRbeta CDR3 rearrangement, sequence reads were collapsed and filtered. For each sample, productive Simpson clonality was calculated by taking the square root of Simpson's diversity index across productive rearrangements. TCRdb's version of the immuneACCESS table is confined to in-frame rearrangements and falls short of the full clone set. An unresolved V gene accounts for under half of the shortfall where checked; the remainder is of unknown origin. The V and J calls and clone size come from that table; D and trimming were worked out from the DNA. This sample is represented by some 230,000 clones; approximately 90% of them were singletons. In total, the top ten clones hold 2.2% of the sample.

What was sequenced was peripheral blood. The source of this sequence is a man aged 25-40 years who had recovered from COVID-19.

The DNA is as follows: TGTGCCAGCAGAGTTTCAGGGGGTCAGCCCCAGCATTTT. This encodes CASRVSGGQPQHF. Recombination joined TRBV27 with TRBJ1-5; 7 central bases correspond to TRBD1. Trimmed from V: 6 bases; trimmed from J: 6 bases; junction bases lacking a gene match: 5. As encoded in the germline V gene (reference sequence), CDR1 is MNHEY while CDR2 is SMNVEV. From cysteine to phenylalanine, the CDR3 is 13 amino acids long. The sequence is cut down to CDR3 DNA, 39 bases in frame from base 1.